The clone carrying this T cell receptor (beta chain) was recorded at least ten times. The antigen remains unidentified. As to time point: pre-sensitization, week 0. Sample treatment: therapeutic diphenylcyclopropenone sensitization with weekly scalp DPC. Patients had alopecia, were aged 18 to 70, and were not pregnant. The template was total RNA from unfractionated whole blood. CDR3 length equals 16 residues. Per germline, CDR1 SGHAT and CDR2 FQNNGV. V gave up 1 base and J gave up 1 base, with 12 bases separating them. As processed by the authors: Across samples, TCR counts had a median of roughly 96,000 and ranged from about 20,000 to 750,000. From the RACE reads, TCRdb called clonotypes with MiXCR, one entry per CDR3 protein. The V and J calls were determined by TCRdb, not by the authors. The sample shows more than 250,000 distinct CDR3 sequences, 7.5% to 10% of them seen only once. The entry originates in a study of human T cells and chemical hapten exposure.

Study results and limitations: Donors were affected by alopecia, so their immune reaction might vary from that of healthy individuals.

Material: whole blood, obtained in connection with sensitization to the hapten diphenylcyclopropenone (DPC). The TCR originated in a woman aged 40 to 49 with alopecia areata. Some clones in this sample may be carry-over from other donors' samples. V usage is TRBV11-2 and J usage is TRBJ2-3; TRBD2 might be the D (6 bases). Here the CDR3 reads CASSLGRGLGTDTQYF. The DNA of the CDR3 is TGTGCCAGCAGCTTAGGGCGGGGCCTGGGCACAGATACGCAGTATTTT.